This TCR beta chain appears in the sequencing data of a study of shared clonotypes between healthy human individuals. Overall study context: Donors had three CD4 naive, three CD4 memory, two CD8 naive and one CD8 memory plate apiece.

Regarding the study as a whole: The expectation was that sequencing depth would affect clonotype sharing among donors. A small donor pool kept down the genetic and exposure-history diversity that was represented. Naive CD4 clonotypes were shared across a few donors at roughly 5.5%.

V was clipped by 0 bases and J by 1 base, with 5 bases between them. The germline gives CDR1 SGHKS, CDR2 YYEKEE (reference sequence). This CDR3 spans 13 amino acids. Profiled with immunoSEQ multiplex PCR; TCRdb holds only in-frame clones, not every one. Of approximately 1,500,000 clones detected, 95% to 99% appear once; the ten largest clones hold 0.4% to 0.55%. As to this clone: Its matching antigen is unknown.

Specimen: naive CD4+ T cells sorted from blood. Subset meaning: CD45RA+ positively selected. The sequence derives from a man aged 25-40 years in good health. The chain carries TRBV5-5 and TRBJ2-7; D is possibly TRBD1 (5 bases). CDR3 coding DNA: TGTGCCAGCAGCTTGGGACAGTCCTACGAGCAGTACTTC. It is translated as CASSLGQSYEQYF.